This T cell receptor (beta chain) was retrieved from a study of blood T cell repertoires in COVID-19 (dated by TCRdb to 2020 to 2021). About the full investigation: Collaborator samples came from the United States, Italy and Spain and covered acute and convalescent phases of COVID-19. The material from the prospective study consisted of cDNA or gDNA derived from T cells, B-cell-depleted T cells, or PBMCs. The dataset comprised deeply sampled blood TCRbeta repertoires from subjects exposed to, actively infected with, or recovered from COVID-19. The repertoires were released in a freely available public database intended as a resource for research on the immune response to SARS-CoV-2. The samples were drawn from the first 160 participants of the ongoing ImmuneRACE study and from 1,200 or so subjects provided by 6 global collaborators. Sample metadata almost always included a de-identified subject ID, COVID-19 status, age in years and sex. Where available, HLA class I and class II types were taken from metadata supplied by the sample provider and were not determined by assay-based typing.

The germline V gene (reference sequence) sets CDR1 to WNHNN and CDR2 to SYGVQD. V lost 6 bases and J lost 6 bases; the stretch between them is 18 bases long. Including the terminal cysteine and phenylalanine, the CDR3 comprises 15 residues. Kept here is only the CDR3 DNA, which spans 45 bases and is read in frame from base 1. Notes on this clone: This clone's antigen is unknown. Qualities for individual bases were not recorded, and no much larger clone is one base off.

The immunoSEQ Assay, a bias-controlled multiplex PCR, was used to amplify TCRbeta CDR3 regions from genomic DNA. From the authors' description of their analysis: The number of nucleated cells in each sample was estimated by amplification of reference gene primers within the assay. To quantify the absolute abundance of each unique TCRbeta CDR3 rearrangement, sequence reads were collapsed and filtered. For each sample, productive Simpson clonality was calculated as the square root of Simpson's diversity index over productive rearrangements. TCRdb's version of the immuneACCESS table is confined to in-frame rearrangements and falls short of the full clone set. An unresolved V gene accounts for under half of the shortfall where checked; the remainder is of unknown origin. V, J and clone size are those of that table, while D and trimming were read from the DNA. The sample has roughly 250,000 clones on record, more than 80% of them singletons. The top ten hold 3.7% of the sample.

Here is what the overall study found, with its caveats: The amount of clinical and demographic metadata varied by source and participant and was provided uncurated.

Whole blood was collected in K2EDTA tubes by collaborating institutions according to the institutions' own protocols. For TCRbeta analysis, collaborators shipped samples as frozen whole blood, isolated PBMCs, or DNA extracted from either of those sample types. This receptor was obtained from a middle-aged woman with acute or convalescent COVID-19. Sequencing was performed on peripheral blood. The chain couples TRBV10-1 to TRBJ1-3; TRBD1 might be the D gene, on 5 matching bases. The CDR3 loop reads CASSGGIGVANTIYF. The DNA sequence reads TGCGCCAGCAGCGGCGGAATAGGGGTTGCAAACACCATATATTTT.